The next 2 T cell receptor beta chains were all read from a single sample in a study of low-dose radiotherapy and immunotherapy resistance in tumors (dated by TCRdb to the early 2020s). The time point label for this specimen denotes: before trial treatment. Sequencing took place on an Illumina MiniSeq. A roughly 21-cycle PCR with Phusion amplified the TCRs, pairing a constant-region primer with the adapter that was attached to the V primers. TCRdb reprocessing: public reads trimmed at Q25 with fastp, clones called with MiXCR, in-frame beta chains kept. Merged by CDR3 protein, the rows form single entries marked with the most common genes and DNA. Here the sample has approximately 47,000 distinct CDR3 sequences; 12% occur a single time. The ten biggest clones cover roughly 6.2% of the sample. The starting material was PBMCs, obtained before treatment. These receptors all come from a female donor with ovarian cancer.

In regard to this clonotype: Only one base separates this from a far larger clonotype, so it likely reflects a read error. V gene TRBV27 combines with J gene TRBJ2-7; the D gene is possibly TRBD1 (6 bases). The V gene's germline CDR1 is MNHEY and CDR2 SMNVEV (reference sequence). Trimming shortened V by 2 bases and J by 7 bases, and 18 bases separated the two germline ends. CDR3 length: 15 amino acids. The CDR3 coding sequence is TGTGCCAGCAGTTTAGTTGGGGGCGTATACAATGAGCAGTACTTC. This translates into CASSLVGGVYNEQYF.

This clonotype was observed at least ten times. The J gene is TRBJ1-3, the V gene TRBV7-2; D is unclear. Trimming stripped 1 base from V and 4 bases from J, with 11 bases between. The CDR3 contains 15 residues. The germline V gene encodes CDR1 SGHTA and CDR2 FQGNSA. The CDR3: CASSLDPGSGNTIYF. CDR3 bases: TGTGCCAGCAGCTTAGATCCGGGGAGCGGAAACACCATATATTTT.